The 16 T cell receptor beta chains given below trace back to one sample, sequenced in a study of T cell responses to AZD1222 COVID-19 vaccine. TCRdb's table, derived via immunoSEQ multiplex PCR, lists solely in-frame clones and lacks some. The repertoire holds more than 35,000 clones, just under 80% seen once, with approximately 21% in the top ten. The sample consisted of peripheral blood, taken 28 days after the second dose of the MenACWY control vaccine. Receptor source: an adult who received the MenACWY meningococcal vaccine as a control.

The chain carries TRBV6-4 and TRBJ2-3, with D tentatively TRBD2 (6 bases). V was shortened by 0 bases and J by 1 base, with 11 bases between the two germline ends. Looked up from germline, CDR1 is MRHNA and CDR2 is SNTAGT. CDR3 length: 16 amino acids. The CDR3, as DNA: TGTGCCAGCAGTGACTCGGAGGGATCGGGCACAGATACGCAGTATTTT. Its translation: CASSDSEGSGTDTQYF.

The chain employs TRBV6-6 and TRBJ2-1; 9 bases map to TRBD2. J was trimmed by 7 bases and V by 6 bases; bases with no gene match: 7. The germline gives CDR1 MNHNY, CDR2 SVGAGI (reference sequence). The CDR3 contains 14 residues. The DNA of the CDR3 is TGTGCCAGCAGCCCTAGCGGGGTTAAAAATGAGCAGTTCTTC. This sequence encodes CASSPSGVKNEQFF.

The chain carries TRBV19 and TRBJ1-2; no reliable D call. Trimming shortened V by 8 bases and J by 3 bases, and 10 bases separated the two germline ends. CDR1 LNHDA and CDR2 SQIVND come from the germline V gene (reference sequence). The CDR3 is 12 residues long. CDR3 coding DNA: TGTGCCAGTGATGGGGATTACTATGGCTACACCTTC. This sequence encodes CASDGDYYGYTF.

The chain employs TRBV12-3 or TRBV12-4 and TRBJ1-1; 8 nucleotides match TRBD1. There are 11 residues in the CDR3. V dropped 7 bases and J dropped 10; count of bases not matched to a gene: 5. The CDR3 loop reads CASTNTGGAFF. The DNA of the CDR3 is TGTGCCAGCACTAATACAGGGGGAGCTTTCTTT.

The rearrangement links TRBV4-1 to TRBJ1-6; D uncertain. The CDR3 contains 16 residues. The ends were cut back, 4 bases at V and 5 bases at J, with 15 bases in the middle. CDR1 MGHRA and CDR2 YSYEKL come from the germline V gene. CDR3 region: CASSPRDRSDNSPLHF. CDR3 sequence (DNA): TGCGCCAGCAGCCCTCGCGATCGGAGTGATAATTCACCCCTCCACTTT.

The chain combines TRBV11-2 with TRBJ2-1; D uncertain. The CDR3 runs to 12 residues. Germline values: CDR1 SGHAT, CDR2 FQNNGV. Trimming cost V 5 bases and J 6 bases, with 8 bases left between them. CDR3 sequence (DNA): TGTGCCAGCAGCGGACCTTTCAATGAGCAGTTCTTC. It yields the protein CASSGPFNEQFF.

The gene calls are TRBV5-1 and TRBJ2-7, with D perhaps TRBD1 (6 bases). Germline V gene lookup returns CDR1 SGHRS and CDR2 YFSETQ. This CDR3 comprises 11 residues. The ends were cut back, 5 bases at V and 3 bases at J, with 6 bases in the middle. The CDR3 DNA sequence: TGCGCCAGCAGGGACAGCTACGAGCAGTACTTC. Amino acid sequence: CASRDSYEQYF.

The V call is TRBV28, the J call TRBJ1-2; D is uncertain. CDR3 size: 15 residues. CDR1 and CDR2 from the germline V gene are MDHEN and SYDVKM. Trimming stripped 4 bases from V and 0 bases from J, with 12 bases between. The CDR3 region is CASSSGWGANYGYTF. The DNA for the CDR3 is TGTGCCAGCAGTTCGGGCTGGGGAGCTAACTATGGCTACACCTTC.

This rearrangement joins TRBV5-1 to TRBJ1-2; perhaps TRBD1 as D (5 bases). Germline V gives CDR1 SGHRS, CDR2 YFSETQ. The CDR3 extends over 13 amino acids. The germline V and J ends were trimmed by 2 bases and 8 bases, with 13 bases remaining between them. The CDR3 is CASSLGQGRGYTF. DNA of the CDR3: TGCGCCAGCAGCTTAGGGCAGGGTAGGGGCTACACCTTC.

This clone was observed a handful of times. The J gene is TRBJ1-5, the V gene TRBV28; tentative D call: TRBD1 (6 bases). The CDR3 extends over 15 amino acids. In germline, CDR1 is MDHEN, CDR2 SYDVKM. Between the trimmed V and J ends, which lost 3 bases and 4 bases, there was a span of 13 bases. CDR3 protein: CASSFPGTLNQPQHF. CDR3 nucleotides: TGTGCCAGCAGTTTCCCCGGGACACTTAATCAGCCCCAGCATTTT.

The chain combines TRBV6-5 with TRBJ1-2; D is unresolved. V lost 6 bases, J lost 1 base, and 12 bases lay in between. The CDR3 spans 14 residues. Germline CDR1 and CDR2: MNHEY and SVGAGI. CDR3 region: CASSRLESNYGYTF. CDR3 coding DNA: TGTGCCAGCAGCCGCCTTGAAAGTAACTATGGCTACACCTTC.

CDR3 DNA sequence: TGTGCCAGCAGTTTCCCAGGGAGGGCTGAAGCTTTCTTT. This sequence encodes CASSFPGRAEAFF. The gene calls are TRBV12-3 or TRBV12-4 and TRBJ1-1, with D perhaps TRBD1 (5 bases). This CDR3 spans 13 amino acids. V was shortened by 3 bases and J by 6 bases, with 11 bases between the two germline ends.

CDR3 bases: TGCGCCAGCAGCTTGGACCAGACTAATGAAAAACTGTTTTTT. This gives the protein CASSLDQTNEKLFF. V is TRBV5-1 and J is TRBJ1-4; D gene ambiguous. This CDR3 contains 14 residues. V lost 0 bases to trimming and J lost 2 bases, with 5 bases between them. Germline CDR1 is SGHRS and CDR2 is YFSETQ.

The rearrangement links TRBV5-1 to TRBJ1-5; D is unclear. Per germline, CDR1 SGHRS and CDR2 YFSETQ. The length of the CDR3 is 14 residues. With 3 bases removed from V and 4 bases from J, the gap between germline ends came to 11 bases. The CDR3 region has the DNA TGCGCCAGCAGCTCGGACGGAGATAATCAGCCCCAGCATTTT. It specifies CASSSDGDNQPQHF.

This rearrangement joins TRBV9 to TRBJ2-2; TRBD2 agrees at 9 bases. V was clipped by 2 bases and J by 6 bases; unmatched bases: 5. The CDR3 loop spans 15 amino acids. CDR1 is SGDLS and CDR2 is YYNGEE in the germline V gene. This chain's CDR3 is CASSVGTSRAGELFF. CDR3 coding DNA: TGTGCCAGCAGCGTGGGGACTAGCAGGGCCGGGGAGCTGTTTTTT.

V gene TRBV7-2 combines with J gene TRBJ2-2, with D possibly being TRBD1 (6 bases). The CDR3 is 16 residues long. Looked up from germline, CDR1 is SGHTA and CDR2 is FQGNSA. Trimming took 5 bases from V and 2 from J, leaving 15 bases between them. The CDR3 DNA reads TGTGCCAGCAGCACCGGCGACAGGAAAAACACCGGGGAGCTGTTTTTT. This gives the protein CASSTGDRKNTGELFF. Looking up the rest from reference TRBV7-2 and TRBJ2-2 gives the full variable domain: GAGVSQSPSNKVTEKGKDVELRCDPISGHTALYWYRQSLGQGLEFLIYFQGNSAPDKSGLPSDRFSAERTGGSVSTLTIQRTQQEDSAVYLCASSTGDRKNTGELFFGEGSRLTVL.